The source of this TCR beta chain is a study of blood T cell repertoires in COVID-19 (dated by TCRdb to between 2020 and 2021). With respect to the entire study: The collaborator samples originated in the United States, Italy and Spain and spanned the acute and convalescent phases of COVID-19. The repertoires were made available in a free public database intended to serve as a resource for research on the immune response to SARS-CoV-2. Where available, HLA class I and class II types were obtained from metadata supplied by the sample provider rather than from assay-based typing. The samples were drawn from two sources: the first 160 participants of the ongoing ImmuneRACE study, and over 950 subjects contributed by 6 global collaborators. Sample metadata almost always included a de-identified subject ID, COVID-19 status, age in years and sex. The dataset comprised deeply sampled blood TCRbeta repertoires from subjects exposed to, actively infected with, or recovered from COVID-19. The material from the prospective study consisted of cDNA or gDNA derived from T cells, B-cell-depleted T cells, or PBMCs. Broad study findings and their caveats: How much clinical and demographic metadata was included differed by source and by participant, and the metadata was provided uncurated.

TCRbeta CDR3 regions were amplified from genomic DNA by means of the immunoSEQ Assay, a bias-controlled multiplex PCR. In the source study's methods: The number of nucleated cells in each sample was estimated from the amplification of reference gene primers within the assay. Sequence reads were collapsed and filtered to measure the absolute abundance of every unique TCRbeta CDR3 rearrangement. Productive Simpson clonality was computed per sample as the square root of Simpson's diversity index over productive rearrangements. TCRdb retrieved this table from immuneACCESS and kept in-frame rearrangements only. Not all clones are present; in checked studies, unresolved V genes account for under half, and no reason is known for the remainder. The V and J calls and the clone size are those of that table, but D and trimming were determined from the DNA. This sample comprises around 320,000 clones, nearly 90% of them detected only once. In total, the top ten clones hold around 10% of the sample.

From V the trimming removes 1 base and from J it removes 2 bases, while the gene matches leave 9 bases of the junction unaccounted for. From the cysteine up to the phenylalanine, the CDR3 has a length of 18 residues. The retained sequence is limited to the CDR3, 54 bases, with the frame set at the first base. Taken from the germline V gene, the CDR1 and CDR2 loops are SGHVS and FQNEAQ. This clone has just one count. The clone's antigen remains unknown. The sample holds no much larger clone one base away, and base qualities are not on file. One collaborating source in Seattle enrolled patients while the patients were actively infected and followed the patients over time throughout the course of disease. Each collaborating institution followed its own protocols to collect whole blood in K2EDTA tubes. For TCRbeta analysis, collaborator samples were shipped as frozen whole blood, as isolated PBMCs, or as DNA extracted from either sample type.

Material for sequencing was peripheral blood. The sequence links TRBV7-8 to TRBJ2-3; 10 central nucleotides agree with TRBD2. The receptor's source is a woman younger than 45 with COVID-19, enrolled during active disease. The nucleotide sequence reads TGTGCCAGCAGCTTAGTTAGGAGCGGGGGGGCTTTCACAGATACGCAGTATTTT. Its product reads: CASSLVRSGGAFTDTQYF.